This T cell receptor beta chain was recovered during a study of response to subunit inactivated influenza vaccine. Points from the study as a whole: The study's authors posited that every seasonal influenza vaccination enlists few new T cells.

With regard to this clonotype: What it recognizes is unknown.

A single record per CDR3 protein comes from TCRdb applying MiXCR to the RT-PCR reads. Found here are 450,000 to 700,000 distinct CDR3 sequences, 14% of them singletons; the top ten hold 11%. The CDR3 runs to 14 residues. This TCR derives from a man aged 50-60 years who received an inactivated influenza vaccine. The sample here was PBMCs from blood, taken less than 13 days after vaccination. The chain recombines TRBV12-1 with TRBJ2-7; the table's TRBD1 call for D was not verified on the DNA. TRBV12-1 is a known pseudogene. CDR3 nucleotide sequence: TGTGCCAGCAGCTTGGACAGGGAACTCCACGAGCAGTACTTC. It codes for CASSLDRELHEQYF.